The present T cell receptor (beta chain) was sequenced within a study of blood T cell repertoires in COVID-19. Produced via immunoSEQ multiplex PCR; TCRdb's table is partial and in-frame only. The profile shows about 170,000 clones, around four fifths of them singletons. The germline V gene has CDR1 MGHRA and CDR2 YSYEKL. CDR3 length: 16 amino acids. Trimming cost V 0 bases and J 7 bases; bases outside gene matches: 11. Sequencing was performed on peripheral blood. The clonotype comes from a woman aged 70-85 years who had recovered from COVID-19. The J gene is TRBJ1-1, the V gene TRBV4-1; 7 bases align to TRBD1. This CDR3 reads CASSQDPGRQGVEAFF. The CDR3 nucleotides are TGCGCCAGCAGCCAAGATCCGGGCAGGCAGGGGGTTGAAGCTTTCTTT.